The source of this T cell receptor (beta chain) is a study of CXCR4 blockade with PD-1 therapy in pancreatic cancer (dated by TCRdb to the late 2010s). About the study as a whole: The study analyzed resected pancreatic ductal adenocarcinoma using both multiplex immunohistochemistry and TCRbeta immunosequencing, alongside ex vivo slice culture that tested PD-1 and CXCR4 blockade. To look at intratumoral heterogeneity, the researchers TCR-sequenced two geographically distinct regions from each of roughly 6 tumors. Results and caveats for the whole study, not just this receptor: Because only TCRbeta chains were sequenced, true antigen-specificity overlap among convergent dominant clones remained unconfirmed while awaiting paired alpha-beta single-cell sequencing. Tumors had clonal expansion, with a mean productive clonality of roughly 0.15 compared with roughly 0.05 in healthy blood, yet clonality showed no correlation with survival. A strong correlation was found between the frequency of an amino acid clone and the number of distinct nucleotide rearrangements encoding that clone, which suggests convergent selection driven by common tumor antigens.

The CDR3 holds 12 amino acids from the cysteine to the phenylalanine. Kept here is only the CDR3 DNA, which spans 36 bases and is read in frame from base 1. For CDR1 and CDR2, the germline V gene (reference sequence) lists GTSNPN and SVGIG. V was cut back by 1 base and J by 4 bases, leaving a gap of 8 bases between them. The patients who supplied the archived tumor blocks had received no neoadjuvant therapy before resection. The preserved-tissue arm of the study used about 30 surgical resection samples from roughly 24 previously untreated pancreatic ductal adenocarcinoma patients. For the resection arm, DNA was extracted from ten 5-micron curls of FFPE tumor adjacent to the multiplex immunohistochemistry slide. On this clone: No antigen is known for it. Base qualities are missing; no much larger clone stands one base away.

Using the immunoSEQ Assay at Adaptive Biotechnologies, the researchers immunosequenced TCRbeta CDR3 regions from the extracted DNA. The authors' pipeline ran thus. To quantify the absolute abundance of each unique TCRbeta CDR3, sequences were collapsed and filtered. Clonality, calculated using only productive in-frame rearrangements, was defined as 1 minus Pielou's evenness. For regional overlap, the top 100 nucleotide rearrangements were followed across paired samples, and the Morisita index was used to compare paired samples against unrelated samples. The immunoSEQ Rearrangement Details tool was used to assess convergence of nucleotide rearrangements onto identical amino acid sequences. Imported from immuneACCESS, the table was reduced by TCRdb to in-frame sequences with V and J called. These copies leave out some clones; in studies compared against another copy, an unresolved V gene accounts for under half, and the cause of the remainder is not known. V and J calls and clone size are those listed in that table; D and trimming were worked out from the DNA. The sample profile shows roughly 15,000 clones; 72% of them were found once. Around 6.3% of the sample is held by the ten biggest clonotypes.

This sequence originates from a human donor with pancreatic ductal adenocarcinoma. Sample: tumor tissue. Recombination connected TRBV30 to TRBJ2-7, with no confidently assigned D gene. The DNA sequence reads TGTGCCTGGAGTGATGGGGTTTACGAGCAGTACTTC. Its protein is CAWSDGVYEQYF.